This T cell receptor (beta chain) was recorded in a study of beta chain features in type 1 diabetes. The wider study: The number of sorted cells examined across all samples was some 99 million.

Findings of the study overall: Moderate yet significant TCRB CDR3 shortening was seen in Type 1 diabetes patients in all four CD4+ subsets. Overrepresentation of cells with high TCR expression could result from cDNA sequencing. Shorter templates might be favored by PCR, equally in patients and controls.

With regard to this clone: Its antigen is currently unknown.

Expressed TCRB transcripts were sequenced because the entire RNA isolate underwent reverse transcription. Approximately 3.6 million reads, on average, came from each naive, central memory and regulatory T cell sample. Sequencing was performed with immunoSEQ multiplex PCR; in TCRdb, only in-frame clones are kept and a portion is missing. The sample lists about 160,000 clones; approximately 10% were seen once. The germline V gene has CDR1 LNHDA and CDR2 SQIVND (reference sequence). This CDR3 is built from 14 residues. Trimming removed 6 bases at V and 4 bases at J, with 13 bases between. The V gene is TRBV19, the J gene TRBJ2-1; possible D gene TRBD2, 5 bases. The source material was central memory CD4+ T cells from blood. This clonotype was obtained from a man aged 25-40 years with type 1 diabetes. In DNA form, the CDR3 reads TGTGCCAGTAGCCCAAGCGGTTCTTACAATGAGCAGTTCTTC. Translation gives CASSPSGSYNEQFF. Based on the CDR3 plus reference TRBV19 and TRBJ2-1, the full variable domain is DGGITQSPKYLFRKEGQNVTLSCEQNLNHDAMYWYRQDPGQGLRLIYYSQIVNDFQKGDIAEGYSVSREKKESFPLTVTSAQKNPTAFYLCASSPSGSYNEQFFGPGTRLTVL.